A single sample gave rise to the 31 T cell receptor beta chains below, sequenced in a study of CXCR3-negative and CXCR3-positive naive CD8 T cells. The TRB libraries of cDNA were built by UMI-labeled 5' RACE. Each CDR3 protein gets one entry in TCRdb, which reprocessed the 5' RACE reads and gives no DNA. The table lists 75,000 or so distinct CDR3 sequences. The sample consisted of naive CXCR3- CD8+ T cells from blood. The subset denotes: CD45RO-CCR7+CD27+CD95- naive CD8+ T cells lacking CXCR3 (TNR3-). The receptors originated from a human donor in good health. Some clones in this sample may be carry-over from other donors' samples.

This chain uses TRBV4-3 with TRBJ2-1; as DNA is missing, the TRBD2 call by TCRdb cannot be tested. This CDR3 is 18 amino acids long. The V gene's germline CDR1 is LGHNA and CDR2 YSLEER. CDR3: CASSQGGSGGAAYNEQFF.

This chain's CDR3 is CASSFPREGNSSYEQYF. The chain links TRBV7-9 to TRBJ2-7; TCRdb designates TRBD2, a call that cannot be tested without DNA. Per germline, CDR1 SEHNR and CDR2 FQNEAQ (reference sequence). The CDR3 is made up of 17 amino acids.

The chain couples TRBV20-1 to TRBJ1-1. The CDR3 extends over 15 amino acids. CDR1 DFQATT and CDR2 SNEGSKA come from the germline V gene (reference sequence). CDR3 residues: CSASDIGYPGTEAFF.

V is TRBV7-6 and J is TRBJ2-7; as DNA is missing, the TRBD2 call by TCRdb cannot be tested. The germline V gene encodes CDR1 SGHVS and CDR2 FNYEAQ. The CDR3 contains 14 residues. CDR3 amino acids: CASSLGDSDYEQYF.

V usage is TRBV5-5 and J usage is TRBJ2-2; TCRdb's D gene call, TRBD1, goes unchecked for lack of DNA. CDR1 is SGHKS and CDR2 is YYEKEE in the germline V gene (reference sequence). This CDR3 spans 16 amino acids. This CDR3 reads CASSRDRGPNTGELFF.

The chain has TRBV7-7 and TRBJ2-7; there is no DNA to check the TCRdb D call of TRBD1. Per germline, CDR1 SSHAT and CDR2 FNYEAQ (reference sequence). This CDR3 region has 15 residues. The CDR3 here is CASSLGQGGSYEQYF. Filled out from reference TRBV7-7 and TRBJ2-7, the complete variable domain reads GAGVSQSPRYKVTKRGQDVTLRCDPISSHATLYWYQQALGQGPEFLTYFNYEAQPDKSGLPSDRFSAERPEGSISTLTIQRTEQRDSAMYRCASSLGQGGSYEQYFGPGTRLTVT.

This sequence joins TRBV3-1 and TRBJ2-1; with no DNA, the TCRdb D assignment of TRBD2 cannot be verified. CDR1 is LGHDT, CDR2 YNNKEL, per germline (reference sequence). This CDR3 region has 17 residues. The CDR3 region is CASSQPPGTSGYNEQFF.

The rearrangement links TRBV25-1 to TRBJ2-2; without DNA, the TCRdb call of TRBD1 cannot be checked. This CDR3 has 14 amino acids. Germline V gene data show CDR1 as MGHDK and CDR2 as SYGVNS. Here the CDR3 reads CASSDYVGAGELFF. Full variable domain (missing parts from reference TRBV25-1 and TRBJ2-2): EADIYQTPRYLVIGTGKKITLECSQTMGHDKMYWYQQDPGMELHLIHYSYGVNSTEKGDLSSESTVSRIRTEHFPLTLESARPSHTSQYLCASSDYVGAGELFFGEGSRLTVL.

The V and J genes are TRBV5-1 and TRBJ2-1; TCRdb's D gene call, TRBD1, goes unchecked for lack of DNA. CDR1 SGHRS and CDR2 YFSETQ come from the germline V gene. The length of the CDR3 is 20 residues. The CDR3 loop reads CASSLGTGGGEPPSYNEQFF. Full variable domain (missing parts from reference TRBV5-1 and TRBJ2-1): KAGVTQTPRYLIKTRGQQVTLSCSPISGHRSVSWYQQTPGQGLQFLFEYFSETQRNKGNFPGRFSGRQFSNSRSEMNVSTLELGDSALYLCASSLGTGGGEPPSYNEQFFGPGTRLTVL.

CDR3 in amino acids: CASSNTRTTPSGEQFF. This rearrangement joins TRBV9 to TRBJ2-1; TCRdb's D gene call, TRBD1, goes unchecked for lack of DNA. This CDR3 region has 16 residues. Germline V gene data show CDR1 as SGDLS and CDR2 as YYNGEE.

V gene TRBV12-3 or TRBV12-4 combines with J gene TRBJ2-1. The CDR3 is made up of 13 amino acids. CDR3 region: CASSSSGYNEQLF.

V is TRBV18 and J is TRBJ2-7; the TCRdb D gene call, TRBD1, has no DNA to confirm it. Germline lookup yields CDR1 KGHSH and CDR2 LQKENI. The CDR3 contains 14 residues. CDR3 in amino acids: CASSPPGQRYEQYF.

V usage is TRBV29-1 and J usage is TRBJ1-2. Per germline, CDR1 SQVTM and CDR2 ANQGSEA. The CDR3 has 11 amino acids. The CDR3 sequence: CSSRGEDGYTF.

This chain links TRBV4-2 with TRBJ2-1; TCRdb lists TRBD2, though no DNA is available to test this call. The germline V gene encodes CDR1 LGHNA and CDR2 YNFKEQ. This CDR3 contains 15 residues. CDR3: CASSQVVEGGNEQFF.

The J gene is TRBJ1-2, the V gene TRBV27; with no DNA, the TCRdb D assignment of TRBD1 cannot be verified. Germline-derived CDR1 and CDR2 are MNHEY and SMNVEV (reference sequence). The CDR3 has 14 residues. CDR3: CASSPGTGGFGYTF.

The genes are TRBV29-1 and TRBJ1-1; as DNA is missing, the TRBD1 call by TCRdb cannot be tested. Germline V lookup: CDR1 SQVTM, CDR2 ANQGSEA. The CDR3 has 12 amino acids. This chain's CDR3 is CSVGQGATEAFF.

V and J are TRBV29-1 and TRBJ2-7; TCRdb's D call of TRBD1 is untestable without DNA. The CDR3 is 14 amino acids. Germline V gene sequence: CDR1 SQVTM, CDR2 ANQGSEA. This CDR3 is CSVTDRGPPYEQYF.

The rearrangement links TRBV6-5 to TRBJ1-1; the TRBD1 assignment by TCRdb is unverifiable without DNA. CDR3 length equals 16 residues. Per the germline V gene, CDR1 is MNHEY and CDR2 is SVGAGI. CDR3 sequence: CASSYFQGALNTEAFF.

The J gene is TRBJ1-1, the V gene TRBV6-5; the TRBD1 assignment by TCRdb is unverifiable without DNA. This CDR3 is built from 14 residues. In germline, CDR1 is MNHEY, CDR2 SVGAGI. CDR3 in amino acids: CASSRQGVDTEAFF.

The chain joins TRBV6-1 to TRBJ1-1; with no DNA, the TCRdb D assignment of TRBD1 cannot be verified. Germline V CDR1 and CDR2: MNHNS, SASEGT. The CDR3 extends over 15 amino acids. The CDR3: CAISDAPEYNTEAFF.

The chain couples TRBV9 to TRBJ2-7; TCRdb calls TRBD1, which cannot be checked without DNA. This CDR3 is built from 14 residues. Germline-derived CDR1 and CDR2 are SGDLS and YYNGEE. The CDR3 sequence is CASSASYRVTEQYF. Full variable domain (remainder filled in from reference TRBV9 and TRBJ2-7): DSGVTQTPKHLITATGQRVTLRCSPRSGDLSVYWYQQSLDQGLQFLIQYYNGEERAKGNILERFSAQQFPDLHSELNLSSLELGDSALYFCASSASYRVTEQYFGPGTRLTVT.

The CDR3 loop reads CATSREETGRVTGDEQFF. This chain uses TRBV15 with TRBJ2-1; TCRdb's D gene call, TRBD1, goes unchecked for lack of DNA. Germline V gene data show CDR1 as LNHNV and CDR2 as YYDKDF (reference sequence). The CDR3 runs to 18 residues.

The chain couples TRBV21-1 to TRBJ2-7; without DNA, the TCRdb call of TRBD1 cannot be checked. TRBV21-1 is reported as a pseudogene. The CDR3 runs to 14 residues. The CDR3: CAACLLRGSYEQYF.

This chain links TRBV29-1 with TRBJ2-3. The CDR3 length is 12 residues. The germline gives CDR1 SQVTM, CDR2 ANQGSEA. This CDR3 reads CSARVISDTQYF.

This chain uses TRBV28 with TRBJ2-7; TCRdb's assignment of TRBD1 cannot be checked, as there is no DNA. Germline CDR1 is MDHEN and CDR2 is SYDVKM. The length of the CDR3 is 14 residues. CDR3 loop: CASSDGKGLNEQYF.

The genes are TRBV9 and TRBJ2-3; TCRdb lists TRBD2, though no DNA is available to test this call. This CDR3 region has 14 residues. Germline-derived CDR1 and CDR2 are SGDLS and YYNGEE. The CDR3 protein is CASSEGLAWDTQYF. The variable domain in full, with the rest retrieved from reference TRBV9 and TRBJ2-3, is DSGVTQTPKHLITATGQRVTLRCSPRSGDLSVYWYQQSLDQGLQFLIQYYNGEERAKGNILERFSAQQFPDLHSELNLSSLELGDSALYFCASSEGLAWDTQYFGPGTRLTVL.

The genes are TRBV7-6 and TRBJ2-7; TCRdb reports TRBD2, a call that lacks DNA to check it against. The CDR3 length is 14 residues. Germline V gene lookup returns CDR1 SGHVS and CDR2 FNYEAQ. Here the CDR3 reads CASSLAGGGYEQYF.

The chain is built from TRBV14 and TRBJ1-5; TCRdb's D call of TRBD1 is untestable without DNA. Germline-derived CDR1 and CDR2 are SGHDN and FVKESK. The CDR3 contains 16 residues. CDR3 protein: CARSNRRGILDQPQHF.

This rearrangement joins TRBV28 to TRBJ2-3. The CDR3 has 12 amino acids. Per germline, CDR1 MDHEN and CDR2 SYDVKM. This CDR3 reads CASSFSADTQYF.

The chain combines TRBV29-1 with TRBJ2-1; without DNA, the TCRdb call of TRBD1 cannot be checked. Germline-derived CDR1 and CDR2 are SQVTM and ANQGSEA. This CDR3 is 15 amino acids long. CDR3 amino acids: CSVLPRAGGANEQFF.

The chain combines TRBV5-1 with TRBJ2-3; the D gene TCRdb calls, TRBD2, cannot be checked with no DNA. The V gene's germline CDR1 is SGHRS and CDR2 YFSETQ. The CDR3 is made up of 14 amino acids. The CDR3 sequence is CASSSSGVTDTQYF.